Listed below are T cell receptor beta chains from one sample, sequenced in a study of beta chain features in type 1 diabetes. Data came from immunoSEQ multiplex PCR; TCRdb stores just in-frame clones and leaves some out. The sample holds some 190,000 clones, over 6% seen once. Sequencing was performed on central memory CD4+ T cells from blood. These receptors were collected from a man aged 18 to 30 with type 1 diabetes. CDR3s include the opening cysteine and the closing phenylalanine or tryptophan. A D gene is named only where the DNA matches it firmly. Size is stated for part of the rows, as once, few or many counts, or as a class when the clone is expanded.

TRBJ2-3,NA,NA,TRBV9,TGTGCCAGCAGCGTAGTAGCAGAGAGCACAGATACGCAGTATTTT,CASSVVAESTDTQYF
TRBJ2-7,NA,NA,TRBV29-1,TGCAGCGTCGGCGAGGGATCGGGTCGCGAGCAGTACTTC,CSVGEGSGREQYF
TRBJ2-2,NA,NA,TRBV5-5,TGTGCCAGCAGCTTGCTAACTTCAACCGGGGAGCTGTTTTTT,CASSLLTSTGELFF
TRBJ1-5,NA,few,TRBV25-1,TGTGCCAGTGGGAGGGACCATATTAGCAATCAGCCCCAGCATTTT,CASGRDHISNQPQHF
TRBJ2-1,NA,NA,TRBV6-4,TGTGCCAGCAGTGAGAGGCTTAATGAGCAGTTCTTC,CASSERLNEQFF
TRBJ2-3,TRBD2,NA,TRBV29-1,TGCAGCGTTCCGACCGGGAGGGCAAGCACAGATACGCAGTATTTT,CSVPTGRASTDTQYF
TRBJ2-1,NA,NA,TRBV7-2,TGTGCCAGCAGCTTAGCCCGGGGTTCGGACAATGAGCAGTTCTTC,CASSLARGSDNEQFF
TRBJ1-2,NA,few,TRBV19,TGTGCCAGTAGTATAGGTCAGTCGAACTATGGCTACACCTTC,CASSIGQSNYGYTF
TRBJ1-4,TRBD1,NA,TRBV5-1,TGCGCCAGCAGCTTAACAGGGGTTAATGAAAAACTGTTTTTT,CASSLTGVNEKLFF
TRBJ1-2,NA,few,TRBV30,TGTGCCTGGAGGAGGTACACGGATTCTTCCTATGGCTACACCTTC,CAWRRYTDSSYGYTF
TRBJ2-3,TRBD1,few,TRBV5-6,TGTGCCAGCAATACAGGGGGCTTCACAGATACGCAGTATTTT,CASNTGGFTDTQYF
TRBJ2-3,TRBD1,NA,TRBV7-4,TGTGCCCGAACCGTGCCGACAGGGTGGAGAGATACGCAGTATTTT,CARTVPTGWRDTQYF
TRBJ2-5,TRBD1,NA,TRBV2,TGTGCCAGCAGGATGGGACAGGGGGCGGTGACCCAGTACTTC,CASRMGQGAVTQYF
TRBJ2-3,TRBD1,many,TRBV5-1,TGCGCCAGCAGGCCTCGGGGGACAGGTACGCAGTATTTT,CASRPRGTGTQYF
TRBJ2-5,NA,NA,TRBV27,TGTGCCAGTGGGAAGGGGTTCGGCGAGACCCAGTACTTC,CASGKGFGETQYF
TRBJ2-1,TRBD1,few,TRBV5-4,TGTGCCAGCAGCATCCGGGACAGGGTATACAATGAGCAGTTCTTC,CASSIRDRVYNEQFF
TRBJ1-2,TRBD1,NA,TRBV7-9,TGTGCCAGCAGCTTATGGACAGGGGAGGGCTACACCTTC,CASSLWTGEGYTF
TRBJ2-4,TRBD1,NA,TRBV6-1,TGTGCCAGCAGTGAAGCAGGGGGCGGAAACATTCAGTACTTC,CASSEAGGGNIQYF
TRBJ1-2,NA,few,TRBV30,TGTGCCTGGAGTGTACAGGCTAACTATGGCTACACCTTC,CAWSVQANYGYTF
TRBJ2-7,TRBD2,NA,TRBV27,TGTGCCAGCAGTATGAAACCGGGACTAACCTACGAGCAGTACTTC,CASSMKPGLTYEQYF
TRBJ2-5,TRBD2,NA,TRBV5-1,TGCGCCAGCAGCGGGTTCGGCGGGGGGGCGGAGACCCAGTACTTC,CASSGFGGGAETQYF
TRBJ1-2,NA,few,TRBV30,TGTGCCTGGACCCCGCGGATATATCGGGGCTACACCTTC,CAWTPRIYRGYTF
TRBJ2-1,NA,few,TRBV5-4,TGTGCCAGCAGCGCCTCCGGGACTGGGCTGTACAATGAGCAGTTCTTC,CASSASGTGLYNEQFF
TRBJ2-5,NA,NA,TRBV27,TGTGCCAGCAGTGGTCCAGGGGTTGGGGAAGAGACCCAGTACTTC,CASSGPGVGEETQYF
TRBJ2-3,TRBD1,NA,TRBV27,TGTGCCAGCGCGGACAGGGGCACAGATACGCAGTATTTT,CASADRGTDTQYF
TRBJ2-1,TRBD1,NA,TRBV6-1,TGTGCCATCAGTGAAGGACAGGGGGTCAATGAGCAGTTCTTC,CAISEGQGVNEQFF
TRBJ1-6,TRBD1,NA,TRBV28,TGTGCCAGCAGTACCCGGGACAGGAAGGCCTCACCCCTCCACTTT,CASSTRDRKASPLHF
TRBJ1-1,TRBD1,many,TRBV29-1,TGCAGCGCCCGGGACAGCACTGAAGCTTTCTTT,CSARDSTEAFF
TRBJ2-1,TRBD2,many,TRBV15,TGTGCCACCAGCAGATCTCAGGGAGGGAACCTCTACAATGAGCAGTTCTTC,CATSRSQGGNLYNEQFF
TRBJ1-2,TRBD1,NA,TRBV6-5,TGTGCCAGCAGGGAACAGGGGCAAGGAGGCTACACCTTC,CASREQGQGGYTF
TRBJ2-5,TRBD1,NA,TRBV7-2,TGTGCCAGCAGCTTAGTGACAGGGGTAGTATGGCCCCAGTACTTC,CASSLVTGVVWPQYF
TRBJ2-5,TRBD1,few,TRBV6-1,TGTGCCAGCAAGGACAGGGTTGGAGAGACCCAGTACTTC,CASKDRVGETQYF
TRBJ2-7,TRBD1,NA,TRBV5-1,TGCGCCAGCAGCGTACAGGGGGCCTACGAGCAGTACTTC,CASSVQGAYEQYF
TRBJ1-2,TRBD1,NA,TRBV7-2,TGTGCCAGCAGCCTTTACAGGGGGCAAGACTATGGCTACACCTTC,CASSLYRGQDYGYTF
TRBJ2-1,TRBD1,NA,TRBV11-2,TGTGCCAGCAGCTTAGATCTCACGACAGGGGCTACTTTCTTC,CASSLDLTTGATFF
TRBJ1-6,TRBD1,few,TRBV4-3,TGCGCCAGCAGCCAAGGGTCCGGGACAGAGGGCTCACCCCTCCACTTT,CASSQGSGTEGSPLHF
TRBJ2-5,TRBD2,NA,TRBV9,TGTGCCAGCAGCGTCGGGACTAGCGGGAGTCAAGAGACCCAGTACTTC,CASSVGTSGSQETQYF
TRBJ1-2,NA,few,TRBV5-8,TGTGCCAGCAGTCCCGACAAGGACTATGGCTACACCTTC,CASSPDKDYGYTF
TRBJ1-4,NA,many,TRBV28,TGTGCCAGCAAGGGGGATCGAGAAAAACTGTTTTTT,CASKGDREKLFF
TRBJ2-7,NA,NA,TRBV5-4,TGTGCCAGCAGCTTGAGGGATAGGGAGCCCGCAGCCTTC,CASSLRDREPAAF
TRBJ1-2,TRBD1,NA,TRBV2,TGTGCCAGCAGTGTTCAGGGGGCAGAGTATGGCTACACCTTC,CASSVQGAEYGYTF
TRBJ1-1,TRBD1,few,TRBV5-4,TGTGCCAGCAGGGGGGGACAGGCGAACACTGAAGCTTTCTTT,CASRGGQANTEAFF
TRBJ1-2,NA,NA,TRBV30,TGTGCCTGGAGTGTATGGCCGACGGGAGGCTACACCTTC,CAWSVWPTGGYTF
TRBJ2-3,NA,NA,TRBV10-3,TGTGCCATCAGTGAGGGACTCGAAAACACAGATACGCAGTATTTT,CAISEGLENTDTQYF
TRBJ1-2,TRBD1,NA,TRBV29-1,TGCAGCGGAGGGACAGGGTTTGGCTACACCTTC,CSGGTGFGYTF
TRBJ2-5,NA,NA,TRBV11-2,TGTGCCAGCAGCTTAGGGGGGCGCCGTCTAGGTCAAGAGACCCAGTACTTC,CASSLGGRRLGQETQYF
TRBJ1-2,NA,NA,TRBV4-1,TGCGCCAGCAGCCAAGATGTGAGAGCTAACTATGGCTACACCTTC,CASSQDVRANYGYTF
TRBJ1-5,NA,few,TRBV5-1,TGCGCCAGCAGCTTGCTCGGACAAAATAATCAGCCCCAGCATTTT,CASSLLGQNNQPQHF